Sequencing of this T cell receptor beta chain was carried out in a study of blood T cell repertoires in COVID-19. Looking at the study overall: The samples span acute and convalescent COVID-19 from the United States, Italy and Spain. From T cells, B-cell-depleted T cells, or PBMCs came the material, which was cDNA or gDNA.

Enrolled during active infection, Seattle patients were then followed longitudinally. As originally analysed: The assay estimated nucleated cells by amplifying reference gene primers. Here immunoSEQ multiplex PCR was the method, and the copy in TCRdb shows in-frame clones only, minus some. Clone size and the V and J calls come from that table; the DNA yielded D and trimming. Of about 270,000 clones in the sample, roughly 90% are singletons; the top ten hold around 12%. This receptor was taken from a woman in her seventies with COVID-19, enrolled during active disease. Sequenced input: peripheral blood.

This chain's CDR3 is CSALHNEQFF. The CDR3 nucleotides read TGCAGTGCCCTTCACAATGAGCAGTTCTTC. J is TRBJ2-1 and V is TRBV20-1; D is uncertain. CDR1 and CDR2 from the germline V gene are DFQATT and SNEGSKA (reference sequence). V was shortened by 6 bases and J by 5 bases, with 5 bases between the two germline ends. The CDR3 extends over 10 amino acids.